This passage covers 21 T cell receptor beta chains from one sample sequenced in a study of control samples from healthy donors and cancer patients. The table came from immunoSEQ multiplex PCR; TCRdb's copy has only in-frame clones and leaves some out. The sample includes 65,000 to 90,000 clones, roughly 86% of them seen just once. Material for sequencing was blood. These receptors came from a middle-aged man in good health.

The rearrangement uses TRBV10-1 and TRBJ2-1, with 12 bases identical to TRBD2. J gave up 7 bases and V 4 bases, and 2 bases lay outside the gene matches. Germline V gene data show CDR1 as WNHNN and CDR2 as SYGVQD (reference sequence). The CDR3 spans 14 residues. CDR3 coding DNA: TGCGCCAGCAGTGGAACTAGCGGGAGGAATGAGCAGTTCTTC. Amino acid sequence: CASSGTSGRNEQFF.

This chain connects TRBV28 to TRBJ1-1; no reliable D call. CDR1 and CDR2 from the germline V gene are MDHEN and SYDVKM. V lost 8 bases to trimming and J lost 4 bases, with 11 bases between them. This CDR3 is 12 amino acids long. The CDR3 sequence is CASGLLGTEAFF. The DNA for the CDR3 is TGTGCCAGCGGTCTGCTGGGCACTGAAGCTTTCTTT.

The chain couples TRBV30 to TRBJ1-4; possibly TRBD1 for D (6 bases). The CDR3 is 13 amino acids. Per germline, CDR1 GTSNPN and CDR2 SVGIG (reference sequence). V lost 5 bases to trimming and J lost 10 bases, with 17 bases between them. The CDR3 here is CAWETGIPGKLFF. For the CDR3, the DNA is TGTGCCTGGGAAACAGGGATCCCAGGAAAACTGTTTTTT.

This chain links TRBV5-1 with TRBJ2-3; TRBD2 is a possible D gene (5 bases). Germline CDR1 and CDR2: SGHRS and YFSETQ. The CDR3 totals 16 residues. Trimming left V 4 bases short and J 0 bases short, with 15 bases between. The CDR3 DNA sequence: TGCGCCAGCAGCCCCCCCCGTGAGGGTAGCACAGATACGCAGTATTTT. Translated: CASSPPREGSTDTQYF.

The chain combines TRBV12-5 with TRBJ2-3, with 7 bases aligning to TRBD2. Looked up from germline, CDR1 is LGHNT and CDR2 is FRNRAP. J was trimmed by 4 bases and V by 1 base; bases with no gene match: 8. This CDR3 is 16 amino acids long. In DNA, the CDR3 is TGTGCTAGTGGTTTGGGGTCTGCGGGAGAGGCAGATACGCAGTATTTT. Protein: CASGLGSAGEADTQYF.

This clone appeared once. This chain connects TRBV7-2 to TRBJ1-3; D is uncertain. Germline-derived CDR1 and CDR2 are SGHTA and FQGNSA. This CDR3 contains 15 residues. Trimming removed 1 base at V and 4 bases at J, with 11 bases between. For the CDR3, the DNA is TGTGCCAGCAGCTTAGTTGTGGGTAGAGGAAACACCATATATTTT. It codes for CASSLVVGRGNTIYF. Looking up the rest from reference TRBV7-2 and TRBJ1-3 gives the full variable domain: GAGVSQSPSNKVTEKGKDVELRCDPISGHTALYWYRQSLGQGLEFLIYFQGNSAPDKSGLPSDRFSAERTGGSVSTLTIQRTQQEDSAVYLCASSLVVGRGNTIYFGEGSWLTVV.

This clone has a handful of counts. The chain has TRBV18 and TRBJ2-3, with 9 bases fitting TRBD1. With 6 bases clipped from V and 4 bases from J, the junction kept 11 bases outside the gene matches. CDR1 and CDR2 (germline): KGHSH, LQKENI. The CDR3 is 16 amino acids. In nucleotides, the CDR3 is TGTGCCAGCTCCACCCAAGGACAGGGGTTTGCAGATACGCAGTATTTT. As protein: CASSTQGQGFADTQYF.

Remarks on this clone: The sample carries other DNA sequences with the same CDR3. V and J are TRBV4-3 and TRBJ1-3; no firm D call. The CDR3 consists of 16 residues. Trimming took 0 bases from V and 0 from J, leaving 9 bases between them. CDR1 and CDR2 from the germline V gene are LGHNA and YSLEER. The CDR3 bases are TGCGCCAGCAGCCAAGATTTGACCAGCTCTGGAAACACCATATATTTT. It codes for CASSQDLTSSGNTIYF.

The chain couples TRBV4-3 to TRBJ2-1; D call uncertain. Germline CDR1 reads LGHNA; CDR2 reads YSLEER. The length of the CDR3 is 15 residues. The V end was cut by 4 bases, the J end by 0 bases, with 10 bases between. The CDR3 nucleotides read TGCGCCAGCAGCCCGACGGTTTTCTCCTACAATGAGCAGTTCTTC. Translation gives CASSPTVFSYNEQFF.

This chain uses TRBV5-1 with TRBJ2-3; 9 bases align to TRBD1. The trim removed 4 bases at V and 4 bases at J, leaving 13 bases unmatched. This CDR3 contains 17 residues. Germline CDR1 is SGHRS and CDR2 is YFSETQ. CDR3 sequence (DNA): TGCGCCAGCAGCCCCCCTCTACAGGGGGCGGGAGCAGATACGCAGTATTTT. Encoded protein: CASSPPLQGAGADTQYF.

The V gene is TRBV4-3, the J gene TRBJ1-2; possibly TRBD1 for D (6 bases). The CDR3 covers 14 residues. The germline CDR1 and CDR2 sequences are LGHNA and YSLEER. Trimming stripped 0 bases from V and 9 bases from J, with 14 bases between. The DNA for the CDR3 is TGCGCCAGCAGCCAAGATGGGGGCAGGACTAGCTACACCTTC. Residues: CASSQDGGRTSYTF.

This chain joins TRBV4-1 and TRBJ1-2; TRBD1 might be the D (6 bases). The CDR3 has 14 residues. Germline V gene data show CDR1 as MGHRA and CDR2 as YSYEKL. Trimming stripped 2 bases from V and 2 bases from J, with 9 bases between. Here the CDR3 DNA reads TGCGCCAGCAGCCAATTTACAGGGAACTATGGCTACACCTTC. Protein: CASSQFTGNYGYTF.

This chain joins TRBV11-3 and TRBJ2-1; D is uncertain. The germline V and J ends were trimmed by 5 bases and 5 bases, with 10 bases remaining between them. The CDR3 totals 13 residues. CDR1 and CDR2 (germline): SGHNT, YENEEA. The CDR3 region has the DNA TGTGCCAGCAGCGCGGACGGAAACAATGAGCAGTTCTTC. Protein: CASSADGNNEQFF.

The chain joins TRBV7-2 to TRBJ2-5, with D unresolved. There are 11 residues in the CDR3. Germline values: CDR1 SGHTA, CDR2 FQGNSA. V lost 3 bases to trimming and J lost 2 bases, with 1 base between them. CDR3 in DNA: TGTGCCAGCAGCTTTCAAGAGACCCAGTACTTC. Translated, it gives CASSFQETQYF.

This clone has a single count. This CDR3 is CASRTGRYFGATNEKLFF. CDR3 nucleotides: TGTGCCAGTAGGACAGGGAGATATTTCGGTGCAACTAATGAAAAACTGTTTTTT. V gene TRBV19 combines with J gene TRBJ1-4; 7 nucleotides agree with TRBD1. The CDR3 totals 18 residues. Trimming took 6 bases from V and 0 from J; bases not matched to a gene: 13. Germline lookup yields CDR1 LNHDA and CDR2 SQIVND (reference sequence).

This rearrangement joins TRBV4-3 to TRBJ2-1; maybe TRBD2 (6 bases). CDR1 and CDR2 from the germline V gene are LGHNA and YSLEER. V lost 0 bases to trimming and J lost 7 bases, with 10 bases between them. The CDR3 length is 14 residues. The CDR3 region is CASSQDWEVNEQFF. The CDR3 bases are TGCGCCAGCAGCCAAGATTGGGAGGTGAATGAGCAGTTCTTC.

This chain uses TRBV6-5 with TRBJ2-1; TRBD2 aligns across 13 bases. Germline CDR1 is MNHEY and CDR2 is SVGAGI. The CDR3 sequence is 14 residues long. Trimming removed 3 bases from V and 14 bases from J; junction bases left unmatched: 7. CDR3 loop: CASSYTSGRASEFF. The DNA of the CDR3 is TGTGCCAGCAGTTATACTAGCGGGAGGGCCTCGGAGTTCTTC.

The chain joins TRBV30 to TRBJ1-5; D possibly corresponds to TRBD1 (6 bases). CDR3 length: 16 amino acids. Germline values: CDR1 GTSNPN, CDR2 SVGIG (reference sequence). Trimming removed 3 bases at V and 0 bases at J, with 15 bases between. CDR3 bases: TGTGCCTGGAGCAAAAGTTACAGGGATAGCAATCAGCCCCAGCATTTT. Protein: CAWSKSYRDSNQPQHF.

The chain carries TRBV4-3 and TRBJ1-6; D is unresolved. Per germline, CDR1 LGHNA and CDR2 YSLEER. The CDR3 length is 16 residues. Trimming pared 0 bases from V and 6 bases from J, leaving 12 bases between. CDR3 DNA sequence: TGCGCCAGCAGCCAAGATCCCCTGACCCTTAATTCACCCCTCCACTTT. This translates into CASSQDPLTLNSPLHF.

The V and J genes are TRBV6-1 and TRBJ2-1; a possible D gene is TRBD1 (9 bases). Germline lookup yields CDR1 MNHNS and CDR2 SASEGT. Trimming cost V 5 bases and J 10 bases, with 21 bases left between them. The CDR3 covers 15 residues. The DNA for the CDR3 is TGTGCCAGCAGTCCGTGGGGGACAGGGACTAGGGAGCAGTTCTTC. As protein: CASSPWGTGTREQFF.

V gene TRBV4-2 combines with J gene TRBJ1-1; D uncertain. The CDR3 totals 15 residues. Germline V gives CDR1 LGHNA, CDR2 YNFKEQ. V was cut by 1 base and J by 2 bases, with 11 bases left in between. The CDR3 coding sequence is TGTGCCAGCAGCCAAGGCTGGCCAGATAACACTGAAGCTTTCTTT. This codes for CASSQGWPDNTEAFF.